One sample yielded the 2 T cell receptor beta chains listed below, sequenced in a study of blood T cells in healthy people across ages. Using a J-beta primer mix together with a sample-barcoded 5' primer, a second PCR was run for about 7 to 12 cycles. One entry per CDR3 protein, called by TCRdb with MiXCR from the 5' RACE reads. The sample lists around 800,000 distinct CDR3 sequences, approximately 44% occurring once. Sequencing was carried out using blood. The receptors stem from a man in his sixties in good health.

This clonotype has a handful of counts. This CDR3 is CASSYPETLRWTQYF. Written as DNA, the CDR3 is TGTGCCAGCAGTTACCCAGAGACCCTCCGGTGGACCCAGTACTTC. The V gene is TRBV6-2 or TRBV6-3, the J gene TRBJ2-5; unclear D gene. Trimming took off 2 bases at V and 7 bases at J, with 17 bases between the two ends. The CDR3 spans 15 residues. CDR1 is MNHEY, CDR2 SVGEGT, per germline.

The CDR3 nucleotides read TGTGCCAGCTCACCAGGGCCGCCTGGTGAAAAACTGTTTTTT. Its protein product is CASSPGPPGEKLFF. The V call is TRBV18, the J call TRBJ1-4; no clear D. The length of the CDR3 is 14 residues. V lost 2 bases, J lost 7 bases, and 11 bases lay in between. CDR1 is KGHSH, CDR2 LQKENI, per germline.